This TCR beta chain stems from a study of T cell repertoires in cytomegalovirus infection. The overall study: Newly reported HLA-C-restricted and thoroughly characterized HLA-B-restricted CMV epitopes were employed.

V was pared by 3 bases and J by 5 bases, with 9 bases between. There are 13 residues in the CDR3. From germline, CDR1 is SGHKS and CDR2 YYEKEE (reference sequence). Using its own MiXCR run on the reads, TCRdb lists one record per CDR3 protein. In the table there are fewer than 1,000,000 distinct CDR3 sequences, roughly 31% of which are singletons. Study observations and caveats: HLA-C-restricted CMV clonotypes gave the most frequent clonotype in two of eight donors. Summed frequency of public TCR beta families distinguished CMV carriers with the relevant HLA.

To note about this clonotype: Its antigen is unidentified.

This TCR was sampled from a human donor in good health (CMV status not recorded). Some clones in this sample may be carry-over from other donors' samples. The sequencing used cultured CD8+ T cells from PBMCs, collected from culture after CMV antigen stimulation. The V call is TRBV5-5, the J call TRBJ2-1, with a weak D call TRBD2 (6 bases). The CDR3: CASSSGDNNEQFF. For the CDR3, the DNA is TGTGCCAGCAGCTCGGGGGATAACAATGAGCAGTTCTTC. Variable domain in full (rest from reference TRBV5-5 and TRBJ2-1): DAGVTQSPTHLIKTRGQQVTLRCSPISGHKSVSWYQQVLGQGPQFIFQYYEKEERGRGNFPDRFSARQFPNYSSELNVNALLLGDSALYLCASSSGDNNEQFFGPGTRLTVL.